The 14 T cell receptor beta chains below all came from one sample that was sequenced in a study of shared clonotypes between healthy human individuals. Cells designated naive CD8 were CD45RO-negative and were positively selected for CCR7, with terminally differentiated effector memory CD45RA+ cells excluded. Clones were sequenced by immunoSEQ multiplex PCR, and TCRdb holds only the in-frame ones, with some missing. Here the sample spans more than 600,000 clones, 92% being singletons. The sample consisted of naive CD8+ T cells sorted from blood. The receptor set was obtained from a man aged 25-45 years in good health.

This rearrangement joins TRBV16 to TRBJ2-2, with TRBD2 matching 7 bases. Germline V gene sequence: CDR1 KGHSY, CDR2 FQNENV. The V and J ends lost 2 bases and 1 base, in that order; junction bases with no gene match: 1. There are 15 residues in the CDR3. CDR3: CASSQGTMNTGELFF. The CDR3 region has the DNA TGTGCCAGCAGCCAAGGGACTATGAACACCGGGGAGCTGTTTTTT.

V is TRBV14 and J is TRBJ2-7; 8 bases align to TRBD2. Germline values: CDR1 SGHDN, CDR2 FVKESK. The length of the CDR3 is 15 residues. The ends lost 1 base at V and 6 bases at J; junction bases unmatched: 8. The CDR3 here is CASSQVGTSRLEQYF. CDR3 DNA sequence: TGTGCCAGCAGCCAAGTTGGGACTAGTCGCCTCGAGCAGTACTTC.

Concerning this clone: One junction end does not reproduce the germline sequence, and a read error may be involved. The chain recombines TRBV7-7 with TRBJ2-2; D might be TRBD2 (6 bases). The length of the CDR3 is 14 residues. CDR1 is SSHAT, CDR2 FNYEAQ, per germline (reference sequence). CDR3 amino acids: CASSLGRGTGELFF. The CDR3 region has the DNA TGTGCTAGCAGCTTAGGTCGGGGGACCGGGGAGCTGTTTTTT.

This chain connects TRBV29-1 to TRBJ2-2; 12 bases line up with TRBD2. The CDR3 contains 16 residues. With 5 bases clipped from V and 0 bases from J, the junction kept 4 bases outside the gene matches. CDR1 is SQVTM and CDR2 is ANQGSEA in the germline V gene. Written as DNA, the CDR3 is TGCAGCGTTTCCGGACTAGCGGGGACGAACACCGGGGAGCTGTTTTTT. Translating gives CSVSGLAGTNTGELFF.

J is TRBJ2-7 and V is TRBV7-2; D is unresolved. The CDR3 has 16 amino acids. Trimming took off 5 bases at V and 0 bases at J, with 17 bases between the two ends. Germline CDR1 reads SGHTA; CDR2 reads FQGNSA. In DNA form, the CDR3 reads TGTGCCAGCAGCCTACTCCGGGCCTCCTCCTCCTACGAGCAGTACTTC. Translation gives CASSLLRASSSYEQYF.

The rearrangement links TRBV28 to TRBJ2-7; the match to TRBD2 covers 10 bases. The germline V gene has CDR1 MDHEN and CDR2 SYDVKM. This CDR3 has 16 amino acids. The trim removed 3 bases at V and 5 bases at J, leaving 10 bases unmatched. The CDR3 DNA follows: TGTGCCAGCAGTTTGGCTAGCGGGAGTCTGGGCGACGAGCAGTACTTC. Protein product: CASSLASGSLGDEQYF.

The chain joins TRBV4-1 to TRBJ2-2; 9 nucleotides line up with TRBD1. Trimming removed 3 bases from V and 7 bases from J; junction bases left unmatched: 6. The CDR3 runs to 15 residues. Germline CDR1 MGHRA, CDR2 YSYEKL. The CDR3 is CASSQWDRDDGELFF. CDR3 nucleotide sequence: TGCGCCAGCAGCCAGTGGGACAGGGATGACGGGGAGCTGTTTTTT.

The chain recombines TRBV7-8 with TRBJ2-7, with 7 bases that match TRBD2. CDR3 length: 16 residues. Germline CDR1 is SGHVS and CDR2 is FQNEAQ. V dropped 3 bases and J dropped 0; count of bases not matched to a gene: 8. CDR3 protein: CASSFPRRDYSYEQYF. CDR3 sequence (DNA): TGTGCCAGCAGCTTCCCTCGCAGGGACTACTCCTACGAGCAGTACTTC.

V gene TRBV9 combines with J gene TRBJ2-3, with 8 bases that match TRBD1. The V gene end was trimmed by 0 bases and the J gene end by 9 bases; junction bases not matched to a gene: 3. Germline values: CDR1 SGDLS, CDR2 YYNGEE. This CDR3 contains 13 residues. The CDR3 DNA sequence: TGTGCCAGCAGCGTAGAGGGACAGGAAACGCAGTATTTT. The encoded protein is CASSVEGQETQYF.

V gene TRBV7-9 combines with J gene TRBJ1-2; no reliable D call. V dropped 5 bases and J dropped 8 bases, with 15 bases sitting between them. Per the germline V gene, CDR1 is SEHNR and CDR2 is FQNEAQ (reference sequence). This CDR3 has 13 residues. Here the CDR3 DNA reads TGTGCCAGCAGCCCCCTAGACCGCTCCGGCTACACCTTC. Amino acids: CASSPLDRSGYTF.

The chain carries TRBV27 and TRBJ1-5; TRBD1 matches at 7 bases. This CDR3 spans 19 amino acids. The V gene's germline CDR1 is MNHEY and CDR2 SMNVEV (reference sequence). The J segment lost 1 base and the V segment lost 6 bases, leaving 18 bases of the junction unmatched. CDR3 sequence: CASRPRGGRLDQSNQPQHF. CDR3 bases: TGTGCCAGCAGGCCCAGGGGGGGGAGGTTGGATCAGAGCAATCAGCCCCAGCATTTT.

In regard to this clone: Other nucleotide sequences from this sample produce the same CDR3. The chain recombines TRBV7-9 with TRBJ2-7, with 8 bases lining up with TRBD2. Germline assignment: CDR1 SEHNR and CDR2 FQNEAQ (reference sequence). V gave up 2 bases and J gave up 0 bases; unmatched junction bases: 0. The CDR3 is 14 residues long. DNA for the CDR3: TGTGCCAGCAGCTTAAGCGGGAGCTCCTACGAGCAGTACTTC. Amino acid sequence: CASSLSGSSYEQYF.

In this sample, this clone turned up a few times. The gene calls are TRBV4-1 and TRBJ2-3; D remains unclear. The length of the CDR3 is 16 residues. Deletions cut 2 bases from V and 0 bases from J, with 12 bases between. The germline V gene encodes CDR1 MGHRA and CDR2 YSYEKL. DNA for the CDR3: TGCGCCAGCAGCCAAAGAGTAGTTACTAGCACAGATACGCAGTATTTT. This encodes CASSQRVVTSTDTQYF.

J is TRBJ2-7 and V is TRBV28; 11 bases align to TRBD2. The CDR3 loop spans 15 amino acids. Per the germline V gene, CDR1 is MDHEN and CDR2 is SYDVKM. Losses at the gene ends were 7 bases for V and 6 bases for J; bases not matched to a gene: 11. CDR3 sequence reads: CASTATSGSFPEQYF. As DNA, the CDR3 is TGTGCCAGCACCGCTACTAGCGGGAGTTTCCCCGAGCAGTACTTC.